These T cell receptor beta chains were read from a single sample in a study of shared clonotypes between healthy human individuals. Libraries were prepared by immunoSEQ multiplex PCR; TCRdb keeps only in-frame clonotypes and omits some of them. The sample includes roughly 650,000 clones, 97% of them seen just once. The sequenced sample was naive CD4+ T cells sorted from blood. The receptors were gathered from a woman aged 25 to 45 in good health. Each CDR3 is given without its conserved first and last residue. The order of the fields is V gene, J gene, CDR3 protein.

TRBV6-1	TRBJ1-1	ASSGWSVNTEAF
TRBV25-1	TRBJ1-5	ASSEYGGEQPQH
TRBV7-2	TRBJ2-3	ATDASGSSDTQY
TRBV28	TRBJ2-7	ASSFPTSANYEQY
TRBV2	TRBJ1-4	ASRPRESTNEKLF
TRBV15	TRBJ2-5	ATSRDVGAQETQY
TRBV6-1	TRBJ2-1	ASAGTRLGEQF
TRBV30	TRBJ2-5	AWSGQGAQETQY
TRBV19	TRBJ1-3	ASRAASGNTIY
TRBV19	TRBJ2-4	ASSMWGVENIQY
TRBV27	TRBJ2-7	ASSLSRPGTSYEQY
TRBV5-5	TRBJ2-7	ASSLREQGYEQY
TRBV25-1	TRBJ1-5	ASSPGTGGQPQH